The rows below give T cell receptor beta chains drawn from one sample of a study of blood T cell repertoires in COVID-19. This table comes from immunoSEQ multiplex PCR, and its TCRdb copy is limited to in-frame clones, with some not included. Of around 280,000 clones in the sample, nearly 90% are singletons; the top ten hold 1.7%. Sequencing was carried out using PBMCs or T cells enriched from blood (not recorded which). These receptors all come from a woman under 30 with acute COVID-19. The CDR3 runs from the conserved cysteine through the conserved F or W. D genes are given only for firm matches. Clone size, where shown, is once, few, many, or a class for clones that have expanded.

CDR3 DNA: TGTGCCACCAGTCGGACTCCTGATAGCAATCAGCCCCAGCATTTT
CDR3 protein: CATSRTPDSNQPQHF
D gene: -
clone size: once
J gene: TRBJ1-5
V gene: TRBV6-2/TRBV6-3

CDR3 DNA: TGTGCCAGCAGCAGACGACAGGGCGTACAAGAGACCCAGTACTTC
CDR3 protein: CASSRRQGVQETQYF
D gene: TRBD1
clone size: -
J gene: TRBJ2-5
V gene: TRBV4-2

CDR3 DNA: TGTGCCAGCAGCCAAGAAGGGGACAGGAGTCCCTATGGCTACACCTTC
CDR3 protein: CASSQEGDRSPYGYTF
D gene: TRBD1
clone size: -
J gene: TRBJ1-2
V gene: TRBV4-2

CDR3 DNA: TGCAGTGCTAGAGTTATCAATGAGCAGTTCTTC
CDR3 protein: CSARVINEQFF
D gene: -
clone size: -
J gene: TRBJ2-1
V gene: TRBV20-1

CDR3 DNA: TGTGCCAGCAGCTCCTCCGGACAGGGGCTCACCTACGAGCAGTACTTC
CDR3 protein: CASSSSGQGLTYEQYF
D gene: TRBD1
clone size: -
J gene: TRBJ2-7
V gene: TRBV7-9

CDR3 DNA: TGTGCCAGCACCGGTCGAATGGAGCGGAAGGGTGGCTACACCTTC
CDR3 protein: CASTGRMERKGGYTF
D gene: -
clone size: -
J gene: TRBJ1-2
V gene: TRBV6-5

CDR3 DNA: TGTGCCAGCAGTTTGGGGACAGGGGGGCCCTACGAGCAGTACTTC
CDR3 protein: CASSLGTGGPYEQYF
D gene: TRBD1
clone size: -
J gene: TRBJ2-7
V gene: TRBV27

CDR3 DNA: TGCGCCAGCAGCCAAGTCAGCCGCAACAGGGCACCCCTCCACTTT
CDR3 protein: CASSQVSRNRAPLHF
D gene: -
clone size: -
J gene: TRBJ1-6
V gene: TRBV4-1

CDR3 DNA: TGCAGTGCAAAGCGGGGCTACGAGCAGTACTTC
CDR3 protein: CSAKRGYEQYF
D gene: TRBD2
clone size: -
J gene: TRBJ2-7
V gene: TRBV20-1

CDR3 DNA: TGTGCCAGCAGCTTAGATCCGGGGGGTGGCAATGAGCAGTTCTTC
CDR3 protein: CASSLDPGGGNEQFF
D gene: TRBD2
clone size: -
J gene: TRBJ2-1
V gene: TRBV11-2

CDR3 DNA: TGTGCCAGTACACCGGGACAGGGGGCGCGGGAGCAGTACTTC
CDR3 protein: CASTPGQGAREQYF
D gene: TRBD1
clone size: once
J gene: TRBJ2-7
V gene: TRBV19

CDR3 DNA: TGTGCCAGCAGTTTATCAGGGGGCAACCAGCCCCAGCATTTT
CDR3 protein: CASSLSGGNQPQHF
D gene: TRBD1
clone size: -
J gene: TRBJ1-5
V gene: TRBV28

CDR3 DNA: TGCAGCGTTGTTGTGAGGAATTCGGGTAATGAGCAGTTCTTC
CDR3 protein: CSVVVRNSGNEQFF
D gene: -
clone size: -
J gene: TRBJ2-1
V gene: TRBV29-1

CDR3 DNA: TGCGCCAGCAGCCAAGTGGGACAGGGAGGGAAAAAACTGTTTTTT
CDR3 protein: CASSQVGQGGKKLFF
D gene: TRBD1
clone size: -
J gene: TRBJ1-4
V gene: TRBV4-3

CDR3 DNA: TGTGCCTGGATGCGAGGGGGTGATAATGAAAAACTGTTTTTT
CDR3 protein: CAWMRGGDNEKLFF
D gene: -
clone size: -
J gene: TRBJ1-4
V gene: TRBV30

CDR3 DNA: TGTGCCAGCAGCAGAGGGACTAGCGGGCCTCTATCGAATACGCAGTATTTT
CDR3 protein: CASSRGTSGPLSNTQYF
D gene: TRBD2
clone size: -
J gene: TRBJ2-3
V gene: TRBV3-1/TRBV3-2

CDR3 DNA: TGTGCCAGCAGCACTTCGACCCAGTACTTC
CDR3 protein: CASSTSTQYF
D gene: -
clone size: -
J gene: TRBJ2-5
V gene: TRBV3-1/TRBV3-2

CDR3 DNA: TGTGCCAGCAGCTCGCGGGATCGACCATACAATGAGCAGTTCTTC
CDR3 protein: CASSSRDRPYNEQFF
D gene: -
clone size: -
J gene: TRBJ2-1
V gene: TRBV9

CDR3 DNA: TGCGCCAGCAGCCGGGGCGACAGGGCCCAAGAGACCCAGTACTTC
CDR3 protein: CASSRGDRAQETQYF
D gene: TRBD1
clone size: -
J gene: TRBJ2-5
V gene: TRBV5-1

CDR3 DNA: TGTGCCAGCAGCGGGGGTGCCAAAAACATTCAGTACTTC
CDR3 protein: CASSGGAKNIQYF
D gene: -
clone size: -
J gene: TRBJ2-4
V gene: TRBV25-1

CDR3 DNA: TGTGCCAGCAGGGGGACAGCTAACAATCAGCCCCAGCATTTT
CDR3 protein: CASRGTANNQPQHF
D gene: TRBD1
clone size: -
J gene: TRBJ1-5
V gene: TRBV28

CDR3 DNA: TGTGCCAGTAGTATGGTTAGCGGTCGGTACGAGCAGTACTTC
CDR3 protein: CASSMVSGRYEQYF
D gene: -
clone size: -
J gene: TRBJ2-7
V gene: TRBV19

CDR3 DNA: TGTGCCAGCATTCACGGAGACCCACGCTCTGGAAACACCATATATTTT
CDR3 protein: CASIHGDPRSGNTIYF
D gene: -
clone size: -
J gene: TRBJ1-3
V gene: TRBV6-8

CDR3 DNA: TGTGCCAGCAAAGAGCGACAGGGGGACACTGAAGCTTTCTTT
CDR3 protein: CASKERQGDTEAFF
D gene: TRBD1
clone size: -
J gene: TRBJ1-1
V gene: TRBV2

CDR3 DNA: TGTGCCAGCAGTTTCCTTCGAAACATTCAGTACTTC
CDR3 protein: CASSFLRNIQYF
D gene: -
clone size: once
J gene: TRBJ2-4
V gene: TRBV28

CDR3 DNA: TGTGCCAGCAGTCCAACCGGGACTAGCGGTCTGGATACGCAGTATTTT
CDR3 protein: CASSPTGTSGLDTQYF
D gene: TRBD2
clone size: -
J gene: TRBJ2-3
V gene: TRBV27

CDR3 DNA: TGTGCCAGCAGCTTAGGTTTGGTCTCTAGCGGACCTTACGAGCAGTACTTC
CDR3 protein: CASSLGLVSSGPYEQYF
D gene: TRBD2
clone size: -
J gene: TRBJ2-7
V gene: TRBV7-2

CDR3 DNA: TGTGCCAGCAGTTTCGCAGGGGGAACCTCCTACGAGCAGTACTTC
CDR3 protein: CASSFAGGTSYEQYF
D gene: TRBD1
clone size: -
J gene: TRBJ2-7
V gene: TRBV28

CDR3 DNA: TGCGCCAGCAGCCAAGATTCAGGGGGTACGAGGGGGAGAAAACTGTTTTTT
CDR3 protein: CASSQDSGGTRGRKLFF
D gene: TRBD1
clone size: -
J gene: TRBJ1-4
V gene: TRBV4-1

CDR3 DNA: TGTGCCAGCAGTTCCCCAGGCGGGAGGGCCCAGGATGAGCAGTTCTTC
CDR3 protein: CASSSPGGRAQDEQFF
D gene: TRBD2
clone size: -
J gene: TRBJ2-1
V gene: TRBV27

CDR3 DNA: TGTGCCAGCAGTGACAGGGGGAACCCGGCCTCCTACGAGCAGTACTTC
CDR3 protein: CASSDRGNPASYEQYF
D gene: TRBD1
clone size: -
J gene: TRBJ2-7
V gene: TRBV6-1

CDR3 DNA: TGTGCCAGCAGTGACTTGGGGACAGTTCAGCCCCAGCATTTT
CDR3 protein: CASSDLGTVQPQHF
D gene: TRBD1
clone size: -
J gene: TRBJ1-5
V gene: TRBV6-4

CDR3 DNA: TGTGCCAGCAGCCTGAGAGGCTCCTACAATGAGCAGTTCTTC
CDR3 protein: CASSLRGSYNEQFF
D gene: -
clone size: -
J gene: TRBJ2-1
V gene: TRBV7-6

CDR3 DNA: TGTGCCAGCACCCCCGACCGACAGGGAGGACACTACGAGCAGTACTTC
CDR3 protein: CASTPDRQGGHYEQYF
D gene: -
clone size: -
J gene: TRBJ2-7
V gene: TRBV16

CDR3 DNA: TGTGCCTGGGCGAGAATTAAGGGGGCGGGGAAAGCTTTCTTT
CDR3 protein: CAWARIKGAGKAFF
D gene: TRBD1
clone size: -
J gene: TRBJ1-1
V gene: TRBV30

CDR3 DNA: TGTGCCAGCAGGAGGGAAAGGAGCAATCAGCCCCAGCATTTT
CDR3 protein: CASRRERSNQPQHF
D gene: -
clone size: -
J gene: TRBJ1-5
V gene: TRBV2

CDR3 DNA: TGTGCCAGCAGCTTAGCGGGAGAGTACGAGCAGTACTTC
CDR3 protein: CASSLAGEYEQYF
D gene: -
clone size: once
J gene: TRBJ2-7
V gene: TRBV11-2

CDR3 DNA: TGTGCCTGGACCAGGGCGTGGGGCTACACCTTC
CDR3 protein: CAWTRAWGYTF
D gene: -
clone size: -
J gene: TRBJ1-2
V gene: TRBV30

CDR3 DNA: TGTGCCTGGAGTGGGGCAGGGCCCACCTACGAGCAGTACTTC
CDR3 protein: CAWSGAGPTYEQYF
D gene: -
clone size: once
J gene: TRBJ2-7
V gene: TRBV30

CDR3 DNA: TGTGCTAGTGGTTTGGCCTACCTCGGGGACATCTCCTACAATGAGCAGTTCTTC
CDR3 protein: CASGLAYLGDISYNEQFF
D gene: -
clone size: -
J gene: TRBJ2-1
V gene: TRBV12-5

CDR3 DNA: TGTGCCAGCAGCCCCGTGAGCTATGGCTACACCTTC
CDR3 protein: CASSPVSYGYTF
D gene: -
clone size: -
J gene: TRBJ1-2
V gene: TRBV12-3/TRBV12-4

CDR3 DNA: TGTGCCAGCAGCCCGGGACAGGGGATCTACGAGCAGTACTTC
CDR3 protein: CASSPGQGIYEQYF
D gene: TRBD1
clone size: -
J gene: TRBJ2-7
V gene: TRBV2

CDR3 DNA: TGTGCCATCAGTGATAGAAGACTAGCGGGAGCCCCCACCAATGAGCAGTTCTTC
CDR3 protein: CAISDRRLAGAPTNEQFF
D gene: TRBD2
clone size: -
J gene: TRBJ2-1
V gene: TRBV10-3

CDR3 DNA: TGTGCCAGCAGCCACAGTCGCCGGGACAGAACGACTAGCGGGAGCCACAATGAGCAGTTCTTC
CDR3 protein: CASSHSRRDRTTSGSHNEQFF
D gene: TRBD2
clone size: -
J gene: TRBJ2-1
V gene: TRBV3-1/TRBV3-2

CDR3 DNA: TGTGCCAGCAGCTTATCTGAGAATTATGGCTACACCTTC
CDR3 protein: CASSLSENYGYTF
D gene: -
clone size: -
J gene: TRBJ1-2
V gene: TRBV7-8

CDR3 DNA: TGTGCCAGCAGCAGGGACAGGGGAGGTAGGGGAGAGACCCAGTACTTC
CDR3 protein: CASSRDRGGRGETQYF
D gene: TRBD1
clone size: few
J gene: TRBJ2-5
V gene: TRBV7-2

CDR3 DNA: TGTGCCAGCGCTTATGGGGGGGGCGAAGCTTTCTTT
CDR3 protein: CASAYGGGEAFF
D gene: -
clone size: once
J gene: TRBJ1-1
V gene: TRBV25-1

CDR3 DNA: TGCGCCAGCAGCCAAGAACTAGCGGACTCCTACGAGCAGTACTTC
CDR3 protein: CASSQELADSYEQYF
D gene: TRBD2
clone size: -
J gene: TRBJ2-7
V gene: TRBV4-3

CDR3 DNA: TGTGCCAGTAGTGCCCGACAGGGGACTCAGCCCCAGCATTTT
CDR3 protein: CASSARQGTQPQHF
D gene: TRBD1
clone size: -
J gene: TRBJ1-5
V gene: TRBV19

CDR3 DNA: TGTGCCAGCAGCAGAGGACTAGCGGGAGTCGCAGATACGCAGTATTTT
CDR3 protein: CASSRGLAGVADTQYF
D gene: TRBD2
clone size: -
J gene: TRBJ2-3
V gene: TRBV7-9

CDR3 DNA: TGTGCCAGCAGCCCCCGAACCGGACTGGGCCTCACAGATACGCAGTATTTT
CDR3 protein: CASSPRTGLGLTDTQYF
D gene: -
clone size: -
J gene: TRBJ2-3
V gene: TRBV9

CDR3 DNA: TGTGCCAGCAGCACAGGACGGGCGGGAGTTTACGAGCAGTACTTC
CDR3 protein: CASSTGRAGVYEQYF
D gene: TRBD2
clone size: -
J gene: TRBJ2-7
V gene: TRBV7-9

CDR3 DNA: TGCGCCAGCAGGGGACTAACAAGCTCCTACAATGAGCAGTTCTTC
CDR3 protein: CASRGLTSSYNEQFF
D gene: TRBD2
clone size: -
J gene: TRBJ2-1
V gene: TRBV5-1

CDR3 DNA: TGTGCCAGCAGCTTCAGAGGGACTCTTGCTGGCTACACCTTC
CDR3 protein: CASSFRGTLAGYTF
D gene: -
clone size: -
J gene: TRBJ1-2
V gene: TRBV6-5

CDR3 DNA: TGTGCCAGCAGTAGGGGGACAGGGGTTACAGAGACCCAGTACTTC
CDR3 protein: CASSRGTGVTETQYF
D gene: TRBD1
clone size: -
J gene: TRBJ2-5
V gene: TRBV6-5